This T cell receptor beta chain is drawn from a study of T cells in women clearing cervical HPV infection. The study's findings and limits: CIN3+ cases had significantly higher TCR repertoire richness than controls, but evenness did not differ.

Sequencing used immunoSEQ multiplex PCR; TCRdb keeps in-frame clones, though not all of them. The repertoire table contains 35,000 to 45,000 clones. The length of the CDR3 is 15 residues. Germline V gene lookup returns CDR1 MDHEN and CDR2 SYDVKM. V was cut by 7 bases and J by 2 bases, with 18 bases left in between. Concerning this clone: Its specificity is unknown. The read gets to within 3 residues of the CDR3 end, and the germline J gene fills in the rest.

The sequence was collected from a woman aged 18 to 75 with a cervical HPV16 infection that either progressed to CIN3+ or cleared (not recorded which). The sample consisted of blood buffy coat. The chain links TRBV28 to TRBJ2-7, with D perhaps matching TRBD1 or TRBD2 (6 bases each). This chain's CDR3 is CASTLGAGYAYEQYF. The covered CDR3 bases are TGTGCCAGCACCCTGGGGGCGGGATACGCCTACGAG. Full variable domain (outside the CDR3, taken from reference TRBV28 and TRBJ2-7): DVKVTQSSRYLVKRTGEKVFLECVQDMDHENMFWYRQDPGLGLRLIYFSYDVKMKEKGDIPEGYSVSREKKERFSLILESASTNQTSMYLCASTLGAGYAYEQYFGPGTRLTVT.